This TCR beta chain was profiled in a study of OX40 agonist ivuxolimab in advanced cancers. Only a few counts were recorded for this clone. This CDR3 has 15 residues. V lost 0 bases and J lost 6; bases outside the gene matches: 5. The V gene's germline CDR1 is SGHTS and CDR2 YDEGEE. This table comes from immunoSEQ multiplex PCR, and its TCRdb copy is limited to in-frame clones, with some not included. Here the sample spans about 51,000 clones, over 75% being singletons. The specimen was CD4+ or CD8+ T cells sorted from blood, collected in a trial of the OX40 agonist ivuxolimab. V is TRBV5-8 and J is TRBJ2-2, with 7 nucleotides matching TRBD1. The TCR originated in an adult with an advanced solid tumor such as melanoma, head and neck, liver or kidney cancer. For the CDR3, the DNA is TGTGCCAGCAGCTTGGGACAGGGCCTGTCCGGGGAGCTGTTTTTT. Its protein is CASSLGQGLSGELFF.